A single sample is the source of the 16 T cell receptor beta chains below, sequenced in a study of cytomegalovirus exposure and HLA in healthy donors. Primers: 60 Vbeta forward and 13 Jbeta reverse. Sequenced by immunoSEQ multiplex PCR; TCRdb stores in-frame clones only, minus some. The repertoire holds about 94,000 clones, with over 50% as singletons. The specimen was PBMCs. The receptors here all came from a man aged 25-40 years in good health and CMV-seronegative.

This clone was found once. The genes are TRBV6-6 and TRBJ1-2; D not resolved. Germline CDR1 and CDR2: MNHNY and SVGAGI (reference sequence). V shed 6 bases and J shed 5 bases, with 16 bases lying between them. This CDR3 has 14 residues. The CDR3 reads CASSPRYQNYGYTF. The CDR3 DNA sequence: TGTGCCAGCAGCCCCCGGTATCAAAATTATGGCTACACCTTC.

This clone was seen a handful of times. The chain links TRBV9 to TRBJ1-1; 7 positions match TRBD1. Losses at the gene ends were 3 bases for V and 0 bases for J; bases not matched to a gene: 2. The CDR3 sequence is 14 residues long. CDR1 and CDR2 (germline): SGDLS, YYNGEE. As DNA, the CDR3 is TGTGCCAGCAGCGGCGGGACAGTGAACACTGAAGCTTTCTTT. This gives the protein CASSGGTVNTEAFF.

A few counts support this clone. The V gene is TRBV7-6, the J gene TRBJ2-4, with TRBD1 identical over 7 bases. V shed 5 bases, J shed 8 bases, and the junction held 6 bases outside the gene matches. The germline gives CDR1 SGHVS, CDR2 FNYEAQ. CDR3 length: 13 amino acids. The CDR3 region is CASSADRSDIQYF. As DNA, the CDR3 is TGTGCCAGCAGCGCGGACAGGTCGGACATTCAGTACTTC.

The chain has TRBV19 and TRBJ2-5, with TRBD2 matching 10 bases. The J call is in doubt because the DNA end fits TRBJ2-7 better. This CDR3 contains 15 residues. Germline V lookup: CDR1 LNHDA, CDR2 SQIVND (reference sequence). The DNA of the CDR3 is TGTGCCAGTAGTTCCGGGACTAGCGTCTCCTACGAGCAGTACTTC. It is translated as CASSSGTSVSYEQYF.

In DNA, the CDR3 is TGTGCCAGCGGGGGGGACTATGGCTACACCTTC. Translated: CASGGDYGYTF. V is TRBV19 and J is TRBJ1-2; D possibly corresponds to TRBD1 (5 bases). Germline V gene sequence: CDR1 LNHDA, CDR2 SQIVND (reference sequence). Trimming pared 9 bases from V and 3 bases from J, leaving 8 bases between. This CDR3 region has 11 residues.

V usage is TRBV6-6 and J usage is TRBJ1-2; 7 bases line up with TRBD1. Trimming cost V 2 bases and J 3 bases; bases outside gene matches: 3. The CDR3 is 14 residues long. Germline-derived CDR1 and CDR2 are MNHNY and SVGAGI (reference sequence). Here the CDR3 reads CASSYGDRDYGYTF. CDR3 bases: TGTGCCAGCAGTTACGGCGACAGGGACTATGGCTACACCTTC.

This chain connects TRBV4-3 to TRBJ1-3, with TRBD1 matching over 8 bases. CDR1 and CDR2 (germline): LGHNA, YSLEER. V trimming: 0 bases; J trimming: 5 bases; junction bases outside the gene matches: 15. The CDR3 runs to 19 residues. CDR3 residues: CASSQDKTDGTGKRNTIYF. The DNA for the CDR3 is TGCGCCAGCAGCCAAGATAAGACAGATGGGACAGGTAAAAGAAACACCATATATTTT.

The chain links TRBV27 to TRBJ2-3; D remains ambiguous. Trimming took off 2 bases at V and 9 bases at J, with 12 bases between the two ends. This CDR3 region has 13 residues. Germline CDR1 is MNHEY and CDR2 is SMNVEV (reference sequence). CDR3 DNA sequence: TGTGCCAGCAGTTTAGGTCGTACTAAAACGCAGTATTTT. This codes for CASSLGRTKTQYF.

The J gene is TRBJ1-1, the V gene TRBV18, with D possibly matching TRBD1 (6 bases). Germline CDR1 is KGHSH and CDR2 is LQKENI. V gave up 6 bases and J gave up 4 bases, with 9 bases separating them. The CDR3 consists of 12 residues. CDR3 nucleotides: TGTGCCAGCTCCACAGGGATCACTGAAGCTTTCTTT. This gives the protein CASSTGITEAFF.

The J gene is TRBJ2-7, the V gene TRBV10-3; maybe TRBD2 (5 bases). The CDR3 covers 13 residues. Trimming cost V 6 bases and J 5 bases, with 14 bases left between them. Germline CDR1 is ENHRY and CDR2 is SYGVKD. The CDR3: CAIRDYSLNEQYF. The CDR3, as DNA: TGTGCCATCAGAGACTATAGCCTAAACGAGCAGTACTTC.

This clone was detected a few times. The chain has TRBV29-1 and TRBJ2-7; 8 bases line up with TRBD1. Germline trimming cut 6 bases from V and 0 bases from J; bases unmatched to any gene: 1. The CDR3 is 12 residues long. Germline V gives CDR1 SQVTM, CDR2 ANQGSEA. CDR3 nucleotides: TGCAGCGTGGGACAGGCCTCCTACGAGCAGTACTTC. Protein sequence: CSVGQASYEQYF.

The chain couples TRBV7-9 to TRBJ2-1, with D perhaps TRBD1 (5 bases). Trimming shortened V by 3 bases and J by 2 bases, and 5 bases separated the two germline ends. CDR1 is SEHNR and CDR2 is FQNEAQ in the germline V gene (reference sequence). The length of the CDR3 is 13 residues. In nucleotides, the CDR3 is TGTGCCAGCAGCTTGGACACCTACAATGAGCAGTTCTTC. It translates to CASSLDTYNEQFF.

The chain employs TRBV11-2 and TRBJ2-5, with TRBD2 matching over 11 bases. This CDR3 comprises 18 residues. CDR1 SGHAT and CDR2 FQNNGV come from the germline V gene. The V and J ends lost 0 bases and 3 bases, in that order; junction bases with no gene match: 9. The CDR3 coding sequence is TGTGCCAGCAGCTTAGATCTGAGACTAGCGGGGATAGAAGAGACCCAGTACTTC. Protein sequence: CASSLDLRLAGIEETQYF. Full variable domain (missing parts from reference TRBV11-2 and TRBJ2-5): EAGVAQSPRYKIIEKRQSVAFWCNPISGHATLYWYQQILGQGPKLLIQFQNNGVVDDSQLPKDRFSAERLKGVDSTLKIQPAKLEDSAVYLCASSLDLRLAGIEETQYFGPGTRLLVL.

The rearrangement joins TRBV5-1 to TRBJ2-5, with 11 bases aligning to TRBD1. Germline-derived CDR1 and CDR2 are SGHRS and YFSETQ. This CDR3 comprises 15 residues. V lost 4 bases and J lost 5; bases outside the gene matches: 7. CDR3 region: CASSLRTGGQETQYF. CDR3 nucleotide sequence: TGCGCCAGCAGCCTCCGGACAGGGGGCCAGGAGACCCAGTACTTC.

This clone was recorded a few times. The CDR3 DNA is TGTGCCAGCAGCTTCTGGACAGGGTGGGAGACCCAGTACTTC. Protein: CASSFWTGWETQYF. This chain joins TRBV13 and TRBJ2-5; 8 positions agree with TRBD1. CDR3 length: 14 residues. The germline V gene encodes CDR1 PRHDT and CDR2 FYEKMQ (reference sequence). V shed 3 bases, J shed 5 bases, and the junction held 5 bases outside the gene matches.

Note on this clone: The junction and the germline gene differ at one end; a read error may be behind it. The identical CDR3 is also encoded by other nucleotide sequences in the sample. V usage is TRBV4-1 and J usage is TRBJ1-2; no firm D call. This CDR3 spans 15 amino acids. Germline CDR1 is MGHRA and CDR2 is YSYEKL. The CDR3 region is CASSQDVLSLRGYTF. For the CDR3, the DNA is TGCGCCAGCAGTCAAGATGTTCTGTCCCTCCGGGGCTACACCTTC.